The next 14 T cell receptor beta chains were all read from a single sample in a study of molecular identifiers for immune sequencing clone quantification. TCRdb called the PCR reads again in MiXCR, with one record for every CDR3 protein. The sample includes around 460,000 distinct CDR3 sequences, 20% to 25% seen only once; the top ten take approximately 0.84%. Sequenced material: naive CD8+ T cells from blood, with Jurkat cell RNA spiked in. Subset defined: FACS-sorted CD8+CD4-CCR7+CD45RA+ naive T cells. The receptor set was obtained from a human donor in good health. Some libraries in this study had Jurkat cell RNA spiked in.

CDR3: CASSLNSGIYNEQFF. The CDR3 region has the DNA TGTGCCAGCAGCTTAAATAGCGGGATATACAATGAGCAGTTCTTC. This chain joins TRBV11-2 and TRBJ2-1; TRBD2 matches 8 bases. Unmatched junction bases numbered 4, after V lost 2 bases and J lost 4 bases. Germline CDR1 SGHAT, CDR2 FQNNGV. The CDR3 covers 15 residues.

The CDR3 sequence: CSVLSGRGCEQYF. CDR3 DNA sequence: TGCAGCGTTCTCTCCGGCAGGGGGTGCGAGCAGTACTTC. This chain connects TRBV29-1 to TRBJ2-7; TRBD1 agrees at 7 bases. With V trimmed by 5 bases and J by 6 bases, 10 bases remained unmatched. In germline, CDR1 is SQVTM, CDR2 ANQGSEA. The CDR3 is 13 amino acids.

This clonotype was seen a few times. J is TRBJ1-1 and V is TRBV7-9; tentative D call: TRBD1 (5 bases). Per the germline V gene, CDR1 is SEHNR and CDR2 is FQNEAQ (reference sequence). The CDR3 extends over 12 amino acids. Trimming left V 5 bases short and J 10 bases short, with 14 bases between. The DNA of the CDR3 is TGTGCCAGCAGCAACCAGGGAGTTGGAGCTTTCTTT. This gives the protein CASSNQGVGAFF.

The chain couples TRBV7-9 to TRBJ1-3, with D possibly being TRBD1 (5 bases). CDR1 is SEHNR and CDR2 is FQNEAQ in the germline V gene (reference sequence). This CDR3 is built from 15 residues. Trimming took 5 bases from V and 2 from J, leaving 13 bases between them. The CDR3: CASSLDGAAGNTIYF. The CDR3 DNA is TGTGCCAGCAGCCTGGACGGGGCTGCTGGAAACACCATATATTTT.

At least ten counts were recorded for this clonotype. The CDR3 nucleotides are TGTGCCTGGGCACTTATTGGGGATGAGCAGTTCTTC. Its protein is CAWALIGDEQFF. This sequence joins TRBV30 and TRBJ2-1; D gene unclear. This CDR3 has 12 amino acids. The V and J ends lost 5 bases and 8 bases respectively, with 13 bases between them. Germline CDR1 is GTSNPN and CDR2 is SVGIG (reference sequence).

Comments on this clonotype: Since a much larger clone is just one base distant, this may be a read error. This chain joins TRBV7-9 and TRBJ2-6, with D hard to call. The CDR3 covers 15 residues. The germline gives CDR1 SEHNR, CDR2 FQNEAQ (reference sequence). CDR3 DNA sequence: TGTGCCAGCAGCCCGCAGAAATCTGAGGCCAACGTCCTGACTTTC. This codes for CASSPQKSEANVLTF.

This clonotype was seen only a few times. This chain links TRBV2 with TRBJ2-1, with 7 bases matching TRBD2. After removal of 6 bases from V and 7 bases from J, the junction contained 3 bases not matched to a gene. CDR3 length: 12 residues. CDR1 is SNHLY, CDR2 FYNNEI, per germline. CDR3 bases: TGTGCCAGCAGCAGACTAGCAAATGAGCAGTTCTTC. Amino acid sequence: CASSRLANEQFF.

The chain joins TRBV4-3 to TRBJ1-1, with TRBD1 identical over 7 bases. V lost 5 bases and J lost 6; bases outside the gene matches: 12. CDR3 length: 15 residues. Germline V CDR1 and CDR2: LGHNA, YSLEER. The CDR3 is CASSFDREFRAEAFF. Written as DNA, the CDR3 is TGCGCCAGCAGCTTCGACAGGGAATTTCGGGCTGAAGCTTTCTTT.

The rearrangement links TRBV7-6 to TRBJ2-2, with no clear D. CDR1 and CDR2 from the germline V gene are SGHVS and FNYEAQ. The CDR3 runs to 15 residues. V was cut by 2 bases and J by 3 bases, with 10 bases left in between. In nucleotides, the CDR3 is TGTGCCAGCAGCTTAACTCAAACCTACACCGGGGAGCTGTTTTTT. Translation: CASSLTQTYTGELFF.

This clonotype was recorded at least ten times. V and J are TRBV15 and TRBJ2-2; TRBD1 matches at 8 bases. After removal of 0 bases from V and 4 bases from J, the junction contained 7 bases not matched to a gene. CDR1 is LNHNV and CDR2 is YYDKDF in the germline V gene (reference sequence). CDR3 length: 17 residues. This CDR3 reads CATSRERQGAGTGELFF. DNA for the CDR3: TGTGCCACCAGCAGAGAAAGGCAGGGGGCAGGCACCGGGGAGCTGTTTTTT. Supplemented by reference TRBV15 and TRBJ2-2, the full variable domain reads DAMVIQNPRYQVTQFGKPVTLSCSQTLNHNVMYWYQQKSSQAPKLLFHYYDKDFNNEADTPDNFQSRRPNTSFCFLDIRSPGLGDTAMYLCATSRERQGAGTGELFFGEGSRLTVL.

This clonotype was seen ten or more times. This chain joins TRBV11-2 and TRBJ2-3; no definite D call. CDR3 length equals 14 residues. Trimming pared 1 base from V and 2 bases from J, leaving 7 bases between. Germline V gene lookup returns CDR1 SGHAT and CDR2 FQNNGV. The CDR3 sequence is CASSLVPFTDTQYF. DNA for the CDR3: TGTGCCAGCAGCTTAGTTCCTTTCACAGATACGCAGTATTTT.

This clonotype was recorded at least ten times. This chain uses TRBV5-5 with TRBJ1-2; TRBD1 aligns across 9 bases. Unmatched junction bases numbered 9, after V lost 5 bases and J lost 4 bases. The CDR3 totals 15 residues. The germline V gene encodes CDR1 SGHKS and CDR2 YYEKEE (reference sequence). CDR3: CASSYGQGILYGYTF. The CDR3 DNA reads TGTGCCAGCAGTTATGGACAGGGGATCCTCTATGGCTACACCTTC. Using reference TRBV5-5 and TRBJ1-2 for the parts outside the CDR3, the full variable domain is DAGVTQSPTHLIKTRGQQVTLRCSPISGHKSVSWYQQVLGQGPQFIFQYYEKEERGRGNFPDRFSARQFPNYSSELNVNALLLGDSALYLCASSYGQGILYGYTFGSGTRLTVV.

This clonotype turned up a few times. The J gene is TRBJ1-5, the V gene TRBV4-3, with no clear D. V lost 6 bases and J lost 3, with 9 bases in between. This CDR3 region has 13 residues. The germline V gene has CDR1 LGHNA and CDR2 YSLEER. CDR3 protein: CASSRQYNQPQHF. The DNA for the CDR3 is TGCGCCAGCAGTAGGCAGTACAATCAGCCCCAGCATTTT.

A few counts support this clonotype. The CDR3 DNA follows: TGTGCCAGCAGCCCCCTAGGACTAATATTCCAAGAGACCCAGTACTTC. Its protein is CASSPLGLIFQETQYF. The chain carries TRBV3-1 and TRBJ2-5, with D possibly being TRBD2 (6 bases). Trimming took 4 bases from V and 1 from J, leaving 16 bases between them. Per germline, CDR1 LGHDT and CDR2 YNNKEL (reference sequence). The CDR3 consists of 16 residues.